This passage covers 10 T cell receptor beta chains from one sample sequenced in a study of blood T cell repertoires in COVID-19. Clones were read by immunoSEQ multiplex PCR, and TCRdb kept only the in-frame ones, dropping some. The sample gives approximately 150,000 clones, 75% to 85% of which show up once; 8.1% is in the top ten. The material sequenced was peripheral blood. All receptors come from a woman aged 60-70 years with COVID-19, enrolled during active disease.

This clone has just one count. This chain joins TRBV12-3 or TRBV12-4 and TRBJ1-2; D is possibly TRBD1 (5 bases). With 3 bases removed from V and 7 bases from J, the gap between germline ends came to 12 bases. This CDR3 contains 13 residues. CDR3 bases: TGTGCCAGCAGTTTGGGGGGAGCGAGTGGCTACACCTTC. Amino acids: CASSLGGASGYTF.

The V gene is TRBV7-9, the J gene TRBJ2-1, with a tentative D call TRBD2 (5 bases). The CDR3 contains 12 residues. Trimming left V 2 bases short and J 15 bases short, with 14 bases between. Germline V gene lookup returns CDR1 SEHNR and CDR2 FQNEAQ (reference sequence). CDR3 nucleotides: TGTGCCAGCAGCTTAAATCCTGGCGAGGGGTTCTTC. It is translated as CASSLNPGEGFF.

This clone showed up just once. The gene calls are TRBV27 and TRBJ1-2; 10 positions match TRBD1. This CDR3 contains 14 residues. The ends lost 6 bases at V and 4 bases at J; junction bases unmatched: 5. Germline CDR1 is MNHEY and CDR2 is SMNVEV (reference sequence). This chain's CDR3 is CASRGQGRGYGYTF. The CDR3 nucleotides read TGTGCCAGCAGGGGACAGGGGCGGGGCTATGGCTACACCTTC.

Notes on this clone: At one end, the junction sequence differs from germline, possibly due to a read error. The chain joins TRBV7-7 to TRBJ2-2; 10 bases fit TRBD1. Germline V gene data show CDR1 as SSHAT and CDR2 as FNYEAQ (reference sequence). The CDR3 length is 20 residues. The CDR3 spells CASSPPSLGGRDRGSGELFF. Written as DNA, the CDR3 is TGTGCTAGCAGCCCTCCTTCTCTGGGTGGCCGGGACAGGGGTTCCGGGGAGCTGTTTTTT.

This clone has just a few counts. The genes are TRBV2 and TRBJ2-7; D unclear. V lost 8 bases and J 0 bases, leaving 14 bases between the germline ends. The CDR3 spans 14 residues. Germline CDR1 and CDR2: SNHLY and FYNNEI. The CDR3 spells CASLASPTSYEQYF. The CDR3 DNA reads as TGTGCCAGCTTAGCCTCCCCTACCTCCTACGAGCAGTACTTC.

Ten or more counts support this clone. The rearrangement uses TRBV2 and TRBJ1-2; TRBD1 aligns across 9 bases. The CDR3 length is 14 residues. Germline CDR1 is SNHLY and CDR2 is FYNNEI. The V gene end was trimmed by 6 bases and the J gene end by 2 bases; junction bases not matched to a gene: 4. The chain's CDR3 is CASSLGQGNYGYTF. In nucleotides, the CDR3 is TGTGCCAGCAGCCTGGGACAGGGAAACTATGGCTACACCTTC.

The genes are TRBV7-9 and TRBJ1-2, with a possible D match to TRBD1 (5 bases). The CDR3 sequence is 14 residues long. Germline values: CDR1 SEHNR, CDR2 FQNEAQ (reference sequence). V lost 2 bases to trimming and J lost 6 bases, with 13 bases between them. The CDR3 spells CASSLSGVGDGYTF. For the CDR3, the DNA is TGTGCCAGCAGCTTAAGTGGGGTAGGGGATGGCTACACCTTC.

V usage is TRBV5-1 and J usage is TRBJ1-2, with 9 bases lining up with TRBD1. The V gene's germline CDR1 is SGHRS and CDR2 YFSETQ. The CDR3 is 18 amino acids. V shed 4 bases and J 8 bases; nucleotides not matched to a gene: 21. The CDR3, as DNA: TGCGCCAGCAGCCCTATCCTCGGGGGGACAGGGAGAAGGGACGGCTACACCTTC. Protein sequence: CASSPILGGTGRRDGYTF. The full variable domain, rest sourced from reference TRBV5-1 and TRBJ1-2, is KAGVTQTPRYLIKTRGQQVTLSCSPISGHRSVSWYQQTPGQGLQFLFEYFSETQRNKGNFPGRFSGRQFSNSRSEMNVSTLELGDSALYLCASSPILGGTGRRDGYTFGSGTRLTVV.

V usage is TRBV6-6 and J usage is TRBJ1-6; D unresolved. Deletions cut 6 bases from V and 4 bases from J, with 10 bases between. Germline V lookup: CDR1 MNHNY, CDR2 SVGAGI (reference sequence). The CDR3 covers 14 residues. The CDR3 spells CASSGLTYNSPLHF. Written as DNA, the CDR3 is TGTGCCAGCAGCGGACTGACTTATAATTCACCCCTCCACTTT.

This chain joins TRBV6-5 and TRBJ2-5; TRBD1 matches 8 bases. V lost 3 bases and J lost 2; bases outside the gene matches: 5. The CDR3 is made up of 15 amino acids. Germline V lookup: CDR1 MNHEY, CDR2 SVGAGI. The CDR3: CASSYAGGRQETQYF. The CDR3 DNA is TGTGCCAGCAGTTATGCAGGGGGCCGACAAGAGACCCAGTACTTC.